This T cell receptor (beta chain) was documented in a study of OX40 agonist ivuxolimab in advanced cancers. Assay: immunoSEQ multiplex PCR; the TCRdb copy retains only in-frame clones and omits some. This repertoire shows some 79,000 clones, roughly 92% found once; its top ten account for more than 0.4%. V was clipped by 1 base and J by 5 bases; unmatched bases: 3. Germline V lookup: CDR1 LNHDA, CDR2 SQIVND (reference sequence). The CDR3 has 15 residues. Sequencing used CD4+ or CD8+ T cells sorted from blood, obtained in a trial of the OX40 agonist ivuxolimab. The origin of this receptor is an adult with an advanced solid tumor such as melanoma, head and neck, liver or kidney cancer. The chain uses TRBV19 and TRBJ2-2; 8 nucleotides align to TRBD1. The CDR3 DNA is TGTGCCAGTAGTATAGCCTGGACAGGGACCGGGGAGCTGTTTTTT. Translating gives CASSIAWTGTGELFF.